This T cell receptor (beta chain) was found in a study of cytotoxic CD8 clonotypes in ibrutinib-treated CLL. The CDR3 covers 14 residues. V was trimmed by 0 bases and J by 0 bases, leaving 5 bases between them. Germline-derived CDR1 and CDR2 are LGHNA and YSLEER. Investigators sought sequencing depths of between 1 in 200,000 and 1 in 1 million T cells. Method: immunoSEQ multiplex PCR; TCRdb's copy keeps in-frame clones and lacks some. The repertoire holds some 150,000 clones, 79% seen once, with 10% to 15% in the top ten. Source: PBMCs, taken after 12 months of ibrutinib treatment. The chain carries TRBV4-3 and TRBJ1-2; a weak D match, TRBD1 (5 bases). The clonotype comes from a human donor with chronic lymphocytic leukemia. The CDR3 spells CASSQDRANYGYTF. The DNA for the CDR3 is TGCGCCAGCAGCCAAGACAGGGCTAACTATGGCTACACCTTC.